This T cell receptor beta chain was recorded in a study of cytomegalovirus exposure and HLA in healthy donors. Primers for the PCR totalled 60 Vbeta and 13 Jbeta. Produced via immunoSEQ multiplex PCR; TCRdb's table is partial and in-frame only. Found here are about 75,000 clones; the top ten clones hold more than 2.5%. Details on this clone: The sample has other DNA sequences that encode this CDR3 too.

From germline, CDR1 is MNHNS and CDR2 SASEGT. There are 15 residues in the CDR3. J lost 4 bases, V lost 6 bases, and 2 bases had no gene match. The sequenced sample consisted of PBMCs. The rearrangement uses TRBV6-1 and TRBJ2-5; 16 nucleotides align to TRBD2. The receptor comes from a man aged 40-50 years in good health and CMV-seronegative. The CDR3 nucleotides are TGTGCCAGCAGCGGGACTAGCGGGGGGGCAGAGACCCAGTACTTC. Translating it yields CASSGTSGGAETQYF.